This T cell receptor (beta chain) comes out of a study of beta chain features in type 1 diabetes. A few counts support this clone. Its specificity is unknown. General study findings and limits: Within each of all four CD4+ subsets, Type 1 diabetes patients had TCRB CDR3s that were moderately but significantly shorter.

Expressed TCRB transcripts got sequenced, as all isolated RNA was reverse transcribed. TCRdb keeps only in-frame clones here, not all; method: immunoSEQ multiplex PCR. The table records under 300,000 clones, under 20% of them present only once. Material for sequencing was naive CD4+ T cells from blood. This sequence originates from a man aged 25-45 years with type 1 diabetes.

The CDR3 sequence is CASSSPPDTQYF. The CDR3 nucleotides are TGTGCCAGCAGTTCCCCGCCGGATACGCAGTATTTT. V gene TRBV6-6 combines with J gene TRBJ2-3; D is ambiguous. Germline CDR1 MNHNY, CDR2 SVGAGI (reference sequence). Deletions cut 4 bases from V and 6 bases from J, with 8 bases between. The CDR3 contains 12 residues.